This T cell receptor beta chain was sequenced during a study of T-cell reconstitution after alpha-beta-depleted transplantation in children. Study conclusions and caveats: There were some patients whose high TCRbeta diversity at day 60 came from surviving recipient T cells and thymic progenitors. Hyperexpanded clones declined; after one year, newly produced T cells mostly supplied diversity.

It was with unique molecular identifiers that the TCRbeta library was prepared. TCRdb reanalysed the PCR reads using MiXCR and keeps one entry per CDR3 protein. The data show 450,000 to 600,000 distinct CDR3 sequences, 10% to 15% seen once. The germline gives CDR1 KGHDR, CDR2 SFDVKD. The CDR3 loop spans 16 amino acids. Of note for this clonotype: The antigen remains unidentified.

The rearrangement joins TRBV24-1 to TRBJ2-1, with 8 bases lining up with TRBD2. Sequences were derived from PBMCs, mostly from graft donor cells, sampled 360 days after TCRalphabeta/CD19-depleted stem cell transplant. This receptor was obtained from a male patient under 18 who had a stem cell transplant for acute myeloid leukemia, so the T cells may come from the graft donor. The DNA of the CDR3 is TGTGGGGCCAGTGATTTCCGGGAGGGAATCAACAATGAGCAGTTCTTC. Translation gives CGASDFREGINNEQFF.